A selection of T cell receptor beta chains follows, all from one sample in a study of blood T cells in healthy people across ages. MiXCR was run by TCRdb on the 5' RACE reads, yielding one entry per CDR3 protein. The sample has over 1,500,000 distinct CDR3 sequences; approximately 39% are singletons. The material sequenced was blood. The receptors shown here come from a human donor in good health. The CDR3 runs from the conserved cysteine through the conserved F or W. The D gene is left open where the match is weak. Where a row states a size, it is once, few, many or the class of an expanded clone; other rows omit it.

D gene | clone size | J gene | CDR3 length | V gene | CDR3 protein | CDR3 DNA
. | . | TRBJ2-7 | 13 | TRBV11-3 | CASSLLSAYEQYF | TGTGCCAGCAGCTTACTTTCAGCCTACGAGCAGTACTTC
TRBD1 | few | TRBJ2-1 | 15 | TRBV6-2/TRBV6-3 | CASSLKQGLYNEQFF | TGTGCCAGCAGTTTAAAACAGGGGCTTTACAATGAGCAGTTCTTC
. | . | TRBJ2-1 | 14 | TRBV6-2/TRBV6-3 | CASSRGRFLNEQFF | TGTGCCAGCAGTAGGGGACGGTTCCTCAATGAGCAGTTCTTC
. | . | TRBJ2-3 | 13 | TRBV12-3/TRBV12-4 | CAGRPEPEDTQYF | TGTGCCGGCAGACCTGAGCCAGAGGATACGCAGTATTTT
. | . | TRBJ2-7 | 12 | TRBV28 | CASHGDAYEQYF | TGTGCCAGCCATGGAGATGCCTACGAGCAGTACTTC
. | few | TRBJ1-2 | 15 | TRBV7-9 | CASSLGSGGRNGYTF | TGTGCCAGCAGCTTAGGATCGGGGGGCCGAAATGGCTACACCTTC
. | . | TRBJ2-5 | 13 | TRBV7-2 | CASSLEVSETQYF | TGTGCCAGCAGCTTAGAGGTGTCAGAGACCCAGTACTTC
. | once | TRBJ2-3 | 18 | TRBV7-9 | CASSSPLSQGTPGDTQYF | TGTGCCAGCAGCTCTCCCTTGTCTCAGGGGACACCTGGGGATACGCAGTATTTT
. | . | TRBJ1-2 | 11 | TRBV6-5 | CASGSRVGYTF | TGTGCCAGCGGTTCCAGGGTCGGCTACACCTTC
TRBD2 | few | TRBJ2-5 | 17 | TRBV5-1 | CASSLSLAGVAGETQYF | TGCGCCAGCAGCTTGAGCCTAGCGGGCGTCGCGGGAGAGACCCAGTACTTC
TRBD1 | few | TRBJ1-2 | 15 | TRBV5-6 | CASSLGRQGLRGYTF | TGTGCCAGCAGCTTGGGCCGACAGGGTTTACGAGGCTACACCTTC
TRBD2 | few | TRBJ2-7 | 13 | TRBV2 | CASSWTSGGEQYF | TGTGCCAGCAGCTGGACTAGCGGCGGTGAGCAGTACTTC
. | . | TRBJ2-7 | 14 | TRBV6-2/TRBV6-3 | CASSSAGTSYEQYF | TGTGCCAGCAGTTCCGCAGGGACCTCCTACGAGCAGTACTTC
TRBD2 | few | TRBJ2-1 | 13 | TRBV30 | CAWNSGGLNEQFF | TGTGCCTGGAATAGCGGGGGGCTCAATGAGCAGTTCTTC
. | . | TRBJ2-3 | 15 | TRBV12-3/TRBV12-4 | CAIVEVGVSTDTQYF | TGTGCCATAGTAGAAGTGGGGGTTAGCACAGATACGCAGTATTTT
. | many | TRBJ2-7 | 13 | TRBV15 | CATSRLTTGEQYF | TGTGCCACCAGCAGACTTACCACGGGGGAGCAGTACTTC
. | once | TRBJ1-4 | 13 | TRBV4-1 | CASSQVNTEKLFF | TGCGCCAGCAGCCAAGTTAATACGGAAAAACTGTTTTTT
TRBD2 | . | TRBJ2-3 | 16 | TRBV25-1 | CASSPAGNWGTDTQYF | TGTGCCAGCAGTCCAGCGGGGAATTGGGGCACAGATACGCAGTATTTT
. | . | TRBJ1-1 | 13 | TRBV20-1 | CSARTDVNTEAFF | TGCAGTGCTAGGACAGACGTAAACACTGAAGCTTTCTTT
. | once | TRBJ2-7 | 18 | TRBV14 | CASSHGSGGRPYSYEQYF | TGTGCCAGCAGCCACGGGTCGGGCGGGCGACCGTACTCCTACGAGCAGTACTTC
. | . | TRBJ2-2 | 12 | TRBV15 | CATSRVAGELFF | TGTGCCACCAGCAGAGTAGCCGGGGAGCTGTTTTTT
. | . | TRBJ2-3 | 15 | TRBV12-3/TRBV12-4 | CASSLGQTFTDTQYF | TGTGCCAGCAGTTTAGGGCAGACATTCACAGATACGCAGTATTTT
TRBD2 | few | TRBJ2-1 | 15 | TRBV6-2/TRBV6-3 | CASSYPGLVVNEQFF | TGTGCCAGCAGTTACCCCGGACTAGTTGTTAATGAGCAGTTCTTC
. | . | TRBJ2-7 | 15 | TRBV20-1 | CSARDSRQVGYEQYF | TGCAGTGCTAGAGATAGTAGACAGGTGGGGTACGAGCAGTACTTC
. | . | TRBJ2-7 | 16 | TRBV28 | CASSFDGSRRSYEQYF | TGTGCCAGCAGTTTTGACGGGTCGCGGAGATCCTACGAGCAGTACTTC
. | . | TRBJ1-2 | 14 | TRBV9 | CASSVDDSPYGYTF | TGTGCCAGCAGCGTAGATGACAGTCCCTATGGCTACACCTTC
TRBD2 | . | TRBJ2-7 | 14 | TRBV14 | CASSQGEGGYEQYF | TGTGCCAGCAGCCAAGGGGAGGGTGGCTACGAGCAGTACTTC
. | . | TRBJ2-5 | 15 | TRBV7-9 | CASSLAADRQETQYF | TGTGCCAGCAGCTTAGCGGCGGACAGACAAGAGACCCAGTACTTC
. | . | TRBJ1-5 | 18 | TRBV28 | CASSPFRIRELSNQPQHF | TGTGCCAGCAGTCCTTTTCGTATCAGGGAGTTAAGCAATCAGCCCCAGCATTTT
. | few | TRBJ2-7 | 12 | TRBV5-1 | CASSPSGPRQYF | TGCGCCAGCAGCCCCTCAGGGCCCCGGCAGTACTTC
. | . | TRBJ1-3 | 12 | TRBV7-7 | CALGGSGNTIYF | TGTGCTCTCGGGGGCTCTGGAAACACCATATATTTT
TRBD2 | . | TRBJ2-1 | 14 | TRBV5-6 | CASSLRRGGGEQFF | TGTGCCAGCAGCTTGAGGCGGGGGGGGGGTGAGCAGTTCTTC
TRBD2 | few | TRBJ2-7 | 18 | TRBV7-2 | CASSLAVLAGVFSYEQYF | TGTGCCAGCAGCTTAGCGGTACTAGCGGGGGTGTTCTCCTACGAGCAGTACTTC
TRBD1 | . | TRBJ2-1 | 16 | TRBV7-3 | CASSLTVGTGVNEQFF | TGTGCCAGCAGCTTAACGGTGGGGACAGGGGTCAATGAGCAGTTCTTC
TRBD2 | few | TRBJ2-3 | 17 | TRBV5-6 | CASSPLAGGTLTDTQYF | TGTGCCAGCAGCCCTCTAGCGGGGGGGACGCTCACAGATACGCAGTATTTT
TRBD2 | . | TRBJ2-1 | 16 | TRBV9 | CASSPRRTSGNNEQFF | TGTGCCAGCAGCCCCAGACGGACTAGCGGGAACAATGAGCAGTTCTTC
. | . | TRBJ1-1 | 13 | TRBV11-3 | CASSSLGLTEAFF | TGTGCCAGCAGCTCGCTAGGACTCACTGAAGCTTTCTTT
TRBD1 | . | TRBJ1-1 | 19 | TRBV5-1 | CASSFFSPGQGFMNTEAFF | TGCGCCAGCAGCTTTTTTTCCCCGGGACAGGGGTTCATGAACACTGAAGCTTTCTTT
. | . | TRBJ2-5 | 14 | TRBV6-2/TRBV6-3 | CASSYTNYGETQYF | TGTGCCAGCAGTTACACCAACTACGGAGAGACCCAGTACTTC
. | . | TRBJ1-2 | 15 | TRBV12-5 | CASGAPVGADYGYTF | TGTGCTAGTGGTGCCCCGGTGGGGGCAGACTATGGCTACACCTTC
. | . | TRBJ2-1 | 14 | TRBV7-9 | CASNPSEQPNEQFF | TGTGCCAGCAACCCGAGTGAACAGCCCAATGAGCAGTTCTTC
TRBD1 | . | TRBJ1-2 | 14 | TRBV9 | CASSVGQGRYGYTF | TGTGCCAGCAGCGTAGGACAGGGCCGCTATGGCTACACCTTC
. | . | TRBJ1-5 | 17 | TRBV20-1 | CSARDQEGSEVGQPQHF | TGCAGTGCTAGAGATCAAGAGGGGTCGGAGGTAGGACAGCCCCAGCATTTT
TRBD1 | . | TRBJ1-4 | 15 | TRBV15 | CATSRESRGQEKLFF | TGTGCCACCAGCAGAGAAAGTAGGGGGCAGGAAAAACTGTTTTTT
. | few | TRBJ2-7 | 14 | TRBV5-5 | CASSLGQLTYEQYF | TGTGCCAGCAGCTTGGGGCAGTTAACCTACGAGCAGTACTTC
TRBD1 | . | TRBJ2-7 | 13 | TRBV3-1 | CASTGDRAYEQYF | TGTGCCAGCACCGGAGACAGGGCCTACGAGCAGTACTTC
. | . | TRBJ2-7 | 14 | TRBV5-1 | CASSLFSPSSEQYF | TGCGCCAGCAGCCTCTTTTCCCCCTCCTCCGAGCAGTACTTC
. | . | TRBJ2-3 | 13 | TRBV20-1 | CSARVPATDTQYF | TGCAGTGCTAGAGTCCCAGCGACAGATACGCAGTATTTT
. | . | TRBJ2-3 | 13 | TRBV12-3/TRBV12-4 | CASRGTSTDTRYF | TGTGCCAGCAGGGGGACAAGCACAGATACGCGGTATTTT